This is a list of T cell receptor beta chains from one sample in a study of T-cell memory formation after mild COVID-19. TCRdb ran MiXCR on the 5' RACE reads and lists one entry per CDR3 protein. The sample includes under 300,000 distinct CDR3 sequences, roughly 15% seen only once; the top ten take around a fifth. Sequenced input: PBMCs or a T cell subset sorted from them (not recorded which). All receptors come from a man between 18 and 35 years old who had mild COVID-19 (a few samples of this study predate the infection). Cell type and time point are not known. CDR3s include the opening cysteine and the closing phenylalanine or tryptophan. A D gene is named only where the DNA matches it firmly. Clone size appears in some rows only: once, few, many, or a class for an expanded clone.

.	TRBV4-3	17	TRBJ2-2	.	CASSQDWQAENTGELFF	TGCGCCAGCAGCCAAGATTGGCAGGCCGAGAACACCGGGGAGCTGTTTTTT
.	TRBV12-3/TRBV12-4	14	TRBJ1-5	.	CASSLQGFNQPQHF	TGTGCCAGCAGTTTACAGGGGTTCAATCAGCCCCAGCATTTT
.	TRBV10-3	13	TRBJ1-2	.	CAISMDRNYGYTF	TGTGCCATCAGCATGGACAGAAACTATGGCTACACCTTC
.	TRBV5-1	13	TRBJ2-7	.	CASSPGVSYEQYF	TGCGCCAGCAGCCCGGGGGTCTCCTACGAGCAGTACTTC
.	TRBV6-5	13	TRBJ1-5	.	CASSIGLREPQHF	TGTGCCAGCAGTATTGGGTTGAGAGAGCCCCAGCATTTT
.	TRBV27	17	TRBJ1-4	TRBD1	CASRPTSTQARGEKLFF	TGTGCCAGCAGACCTACGTCAACACAGGCCAGGGGGGAAAAACTGTTTTTT
few	TRBV6-5	15	TRBJ2-1	.	CASRVEGLGDNEQFF	TGTGCCAGCAGAGTCGAGGGGCTAGGAGACAATGAGCAGTTCTTC
.	TRBV7-8	14	TRBJ1-6	.	CASSLALGGSPLHF	TGTGCCAGCAGCTTAGCGCTTGGTGGTTCACCCCTCCACTTT
.	TRBV7-2	16	TRBJ2-5	TRBD2	CASSLLRLAGAKTQYF	TGTGCCAGCAGCTTACTTAGACTAGCGGGAGCTAAGACCCAGTACTTC
few	TRBV10-2	13	TRBJ2-7	TRBD1	CASSYRDRGEQYF	TGCGCCAGCAGTTACCGGGACAGGGGCGAGCAGTACTTC
few	TRBV7-2	13	TRBJ1-1	.	CASSPFRRAEAFF	TGTGCCAGCAGTCCGTTCCGTCGCGCTGAAGCTTTCTTT
.	TRBV6-5	15	TRBJ1-2	TRBD1	CASSSGTGTIYGYTF	TGTGCCAGCAGTTCTGGGACAGGGACAATATATGGCTACACCTTC
.	TRBV12-3/TRBV12-4	11	TRBJ2-1	.	CASDRGNEQFF	TGTGCCAGCGATAGGGGGAATGAGCAGTTCTTC
.	TRBV6-5	16	TRBJ1-5	TRBD1	CASSRTGTGFRQPQHF	TGTGCCAGCAGCCGGACCGGGACAGGGTTTCGACAGCCCCAGCATTTT
.	TRBV12-3/TRBV12-4	15	TRBJ2-1	.	CASSLSRRSYNEQFF	TGTGCCAGCAGTTTATCAAGGAGGTCCTACAATGAGCAGTTCTTC
many	TRBV20-1	12	TRBJ1-5	.	CSATPSNQPQHF	TGCAGTGCTACCCCTAGCAATCAGCCCCAGCATTTT
few	TRBV7-3	15	TRBJ2-3	TRBD1	CASSFTGGVADTQYF	TGTGCCAGCAGCTTCACAGGGGGCGTCGCAGATACGCAGTATTTT
.	TRBV7-2	12	TRBJ2-1	.	CASSRGAKEQFF	TGTGCCAGCAGCCGGGGGGCGAAGGAGCAGTTCTTC
few	TRBV20-1	17	TRBJ2-3	.	CSARERSTAPSTDTQYF	TGCAGTGCTAGGGAAAGGTCGACGGCTCCTAGCACAGATACGCAGTATTTT
few	TRBV7-2	16	TRBJ2-3	.	CASSLAPGRRTDTQYF	TGTGCCAGCAGCTTAGCCCCGGGACGAAGAACAGATACGCAGTATTTT